Below, one TCR beta chain is given with its context. Its antigen is unknown. The repertoire was sequenced with immunoSEQ multiplex PCR; TCRdb's copy has only in-frame clones and lacks some. Of some 100,000 clones listed, approximately 92% are singletons. These data originate in a study of PD-1 blockade in classical Hodgkin lymphoma. Study-level background: Patients were administered nivolumab (3 mg/kg intravenously) every 2 weeks. The study's findings and limits: Compared with healthy donors, newly diagnosed patients reportedly showed lower baseline TCR diversity.

This CDR3 contains 11 residues. V was clipped by 0 bases and J by 6 bases, with 5 bases between them. Germline lookup yields CDR1 GTSNPN and CDR2 SVGIG (reference sequence). Every patient had relapsed following autologous stem cell transplantation, and cohorts differed in brentuximab vedotin exposure. The clonotype was recovered from a human donor with classical Hodgkin lymphoma. Sequenced here: peripheral blood mononuclear cells (PBMCs), sampled at baseline. The chain employs TRBV30 and TRBJ1-1; D possibly corresponds to TRBD1 (5 bases). The CDR3: CAWSVGAEAFF. In DNA, the CDR3 is TGTGCCTGGAGTGTGGGGGCTGAAGCTTTCTTT.